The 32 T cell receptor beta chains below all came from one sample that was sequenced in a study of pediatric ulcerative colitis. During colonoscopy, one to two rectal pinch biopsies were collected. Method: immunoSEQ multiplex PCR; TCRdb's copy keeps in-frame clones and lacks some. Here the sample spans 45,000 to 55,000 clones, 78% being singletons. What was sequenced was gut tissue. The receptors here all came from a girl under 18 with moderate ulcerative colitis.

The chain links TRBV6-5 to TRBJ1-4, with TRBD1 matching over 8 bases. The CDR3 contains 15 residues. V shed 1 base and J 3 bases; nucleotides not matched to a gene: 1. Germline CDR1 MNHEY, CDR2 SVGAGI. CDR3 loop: CASSYYRGANEKLFF. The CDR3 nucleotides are TGTGCCAGCAGTTACTACAGGGGGGCTAATGAAAAACTGTTTTTT.

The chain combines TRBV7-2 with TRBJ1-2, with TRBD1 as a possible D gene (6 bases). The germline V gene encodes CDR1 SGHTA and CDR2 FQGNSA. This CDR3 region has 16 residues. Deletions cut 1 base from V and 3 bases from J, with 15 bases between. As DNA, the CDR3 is TGTGCCAGCAGCTTAGATGACAGGAACCGGTACTATGGCTACACCTTC. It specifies CASSLDDRNRYYGYTF.

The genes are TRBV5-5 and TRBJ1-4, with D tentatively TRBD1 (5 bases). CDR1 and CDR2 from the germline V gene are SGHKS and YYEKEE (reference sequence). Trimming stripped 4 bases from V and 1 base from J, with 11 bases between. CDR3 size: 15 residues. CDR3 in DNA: TGTGCCAGCAGCCAAACAGGTGGAACTAATGAAAAACTGTTTTTT. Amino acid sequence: CASSQTGGTNEKLFF.

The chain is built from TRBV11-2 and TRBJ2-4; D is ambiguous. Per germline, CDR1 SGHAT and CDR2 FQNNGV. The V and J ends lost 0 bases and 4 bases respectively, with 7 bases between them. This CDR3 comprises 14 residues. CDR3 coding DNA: TGTGCCAGCAGCTTAGATCGGATGAAAAACATTCAGTACTTC. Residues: CASSLDRMKNIQYF.

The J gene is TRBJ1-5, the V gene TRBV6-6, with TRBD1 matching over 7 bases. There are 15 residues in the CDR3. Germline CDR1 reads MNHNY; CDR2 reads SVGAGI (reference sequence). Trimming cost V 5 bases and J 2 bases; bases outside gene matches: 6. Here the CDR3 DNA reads TGTGCCAGCAGTGTAGACAGGGAGGGCAATCAGCCCCAGCATTTT. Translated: CASSVDREGNQPQHF.

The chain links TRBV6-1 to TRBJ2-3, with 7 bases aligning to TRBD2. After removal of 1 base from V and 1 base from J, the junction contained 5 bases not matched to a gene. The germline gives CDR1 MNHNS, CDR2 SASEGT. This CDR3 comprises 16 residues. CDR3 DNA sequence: TGTGCCAGCAGTGAAGGGCTAGCGGTGGGCACAGATACGCAGTATTTT. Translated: CASSEGLAVGTDTQYF.

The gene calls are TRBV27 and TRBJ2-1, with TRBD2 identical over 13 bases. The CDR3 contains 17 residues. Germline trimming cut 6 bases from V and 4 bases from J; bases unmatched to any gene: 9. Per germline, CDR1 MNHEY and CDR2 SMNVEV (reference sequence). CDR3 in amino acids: CASRRLAGGEPYNEQFF. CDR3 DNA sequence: TGTGCCAGCAGACGACTAGCGGGAGGCGAACCGTACAATGAGCAGTTCTTC.

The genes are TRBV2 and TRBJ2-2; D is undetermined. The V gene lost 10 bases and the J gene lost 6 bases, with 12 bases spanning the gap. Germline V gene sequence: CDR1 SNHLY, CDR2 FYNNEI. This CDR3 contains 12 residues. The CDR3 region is CATTMESGELFF. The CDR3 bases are TGTGCCACAACAATGGAGTCCGGGGAGCTGTTTTTT. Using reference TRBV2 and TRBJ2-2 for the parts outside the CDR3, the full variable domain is EPEVTQTPSHQVTQMGQEVILRCVPISNHLYFYWYRQILGQKVEFLVSFYNNEISEKSEIFDDQFSVERPDGSNFTLKIRSTKLEDSAMYFCATTMESGELFFGEGSRLTVL.

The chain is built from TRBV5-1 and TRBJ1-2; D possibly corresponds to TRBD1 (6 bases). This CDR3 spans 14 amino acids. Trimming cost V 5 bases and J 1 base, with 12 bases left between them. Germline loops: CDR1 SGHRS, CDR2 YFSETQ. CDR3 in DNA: TGCGCCAGCAGACTCGGACAGCGTAACTATGGCTACACCTTC. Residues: CASRLGQRNYGYTF.

The CDR3 sequence: CASQENRQGNTEAFF. The CDR3 DNA reads as TGTGCCAGCCAAGAAAATAGACAGGGGAACACTGAAGCTTTCTTT. The chain links TRBV19 to TRBJ1-1, with 7 bases fitting TRBD1. The ends lost 9 bases at V and 1 base at J; junction bases unmatched: 11. CDR1 and CDR2 (germline): LNHDA, SQIVND (reference sequence). The CDR3 spans 15 residues.

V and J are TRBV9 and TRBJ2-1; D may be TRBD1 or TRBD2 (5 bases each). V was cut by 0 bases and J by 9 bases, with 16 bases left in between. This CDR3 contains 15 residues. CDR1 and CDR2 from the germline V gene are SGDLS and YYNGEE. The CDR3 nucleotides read TGTGCCAGCAGCGTAGTCGGGGCTAGCCTAGGTGAGCAGTTCTTC. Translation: CASSVVGASLGEQFF.

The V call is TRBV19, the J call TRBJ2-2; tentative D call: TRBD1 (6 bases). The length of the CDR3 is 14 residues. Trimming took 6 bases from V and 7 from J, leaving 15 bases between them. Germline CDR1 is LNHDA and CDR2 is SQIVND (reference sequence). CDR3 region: CASRGTRWGGELFF. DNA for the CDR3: TGTGCCAGTAGGGGGACACGATGGGGCGGGGAGCTGTTTTTT.

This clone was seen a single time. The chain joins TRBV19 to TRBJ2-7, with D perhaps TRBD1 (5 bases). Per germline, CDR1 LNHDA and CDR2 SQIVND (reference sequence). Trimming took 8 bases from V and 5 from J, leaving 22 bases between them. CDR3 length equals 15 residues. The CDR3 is CASSREGQGRNEQYF. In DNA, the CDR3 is TGTGCCAGTTCTCGAGAAGGGCAGGGTCGTAACGAGCAGTACTTC.

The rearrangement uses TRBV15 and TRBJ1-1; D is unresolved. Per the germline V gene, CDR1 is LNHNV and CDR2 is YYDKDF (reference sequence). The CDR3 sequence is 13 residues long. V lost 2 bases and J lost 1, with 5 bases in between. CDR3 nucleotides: TGTGCCACCAGCAGACAGAAGAACACTGAAGCTTTCTTT. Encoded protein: CATSRQKNTEAFF.

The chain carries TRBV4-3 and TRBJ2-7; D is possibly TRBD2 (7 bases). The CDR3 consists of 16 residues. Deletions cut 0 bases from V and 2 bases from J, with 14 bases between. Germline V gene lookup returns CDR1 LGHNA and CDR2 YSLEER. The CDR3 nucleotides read TGCGCCAGCAGCCAAGATTTTTCCGGGGGGCCCTACGAGCAGTACTTC. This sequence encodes CASSQDFSGGPYEQYF.

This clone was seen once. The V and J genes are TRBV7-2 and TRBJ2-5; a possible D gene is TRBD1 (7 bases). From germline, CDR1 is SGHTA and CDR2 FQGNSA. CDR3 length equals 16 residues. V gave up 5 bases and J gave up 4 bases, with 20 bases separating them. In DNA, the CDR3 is TGTGCCAGCAGCGCTATTAGCAGGGGGGCTGGAGAGACCCAGTACTTC. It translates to CASSAISRGAGETQYF.

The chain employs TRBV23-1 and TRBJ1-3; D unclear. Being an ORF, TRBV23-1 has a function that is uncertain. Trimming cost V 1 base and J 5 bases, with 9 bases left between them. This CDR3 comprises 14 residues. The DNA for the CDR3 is TGCGCCAGCAGTCAATGCCCGATCCGAAACACCATATATTTT. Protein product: CASSQCPIRNTIYF.

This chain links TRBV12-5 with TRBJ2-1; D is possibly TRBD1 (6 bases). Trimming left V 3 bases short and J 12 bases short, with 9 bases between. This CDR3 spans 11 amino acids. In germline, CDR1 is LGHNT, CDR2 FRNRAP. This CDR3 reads CASGFTGWQFF. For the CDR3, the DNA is TGTGCTAGTGGTTTCACAGGGTGGCAGTTCTTC.

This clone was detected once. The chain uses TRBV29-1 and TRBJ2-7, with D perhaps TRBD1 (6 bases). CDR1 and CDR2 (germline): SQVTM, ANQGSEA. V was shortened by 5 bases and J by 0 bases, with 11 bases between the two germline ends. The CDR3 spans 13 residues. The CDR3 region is CSVPKTGSYEQYF. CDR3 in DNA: TGCAGCGTTCCCAAGACAGGCTCCTACGAGCAGTACTTC.

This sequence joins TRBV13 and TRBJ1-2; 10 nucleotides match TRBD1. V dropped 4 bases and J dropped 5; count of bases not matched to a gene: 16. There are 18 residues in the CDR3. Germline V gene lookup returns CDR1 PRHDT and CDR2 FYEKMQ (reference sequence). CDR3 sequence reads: CASSSGTGAKSSWYGYTF. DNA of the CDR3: TGTGCCAGCAGCTCCGGGACAGGGGCAAAATCCTCCTGGTATGGCTACACCTTC.

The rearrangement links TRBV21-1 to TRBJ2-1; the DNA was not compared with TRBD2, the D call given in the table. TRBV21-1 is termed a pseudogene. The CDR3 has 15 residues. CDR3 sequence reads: CARPDGGNPYNEQFF. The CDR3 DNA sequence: TGTGCCAGACCTGATGGGGGGAACCCGTACAATGAGCAGTTCTTC.

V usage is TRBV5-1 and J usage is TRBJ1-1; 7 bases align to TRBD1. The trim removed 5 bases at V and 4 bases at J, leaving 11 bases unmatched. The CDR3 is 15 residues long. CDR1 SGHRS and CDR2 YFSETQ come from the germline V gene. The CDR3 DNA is TGCGCCAGCAGTCTTATCGGGACAGTTCTCACTGAAGCTTTCTTT. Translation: CASSLIGTVLTEAFF.

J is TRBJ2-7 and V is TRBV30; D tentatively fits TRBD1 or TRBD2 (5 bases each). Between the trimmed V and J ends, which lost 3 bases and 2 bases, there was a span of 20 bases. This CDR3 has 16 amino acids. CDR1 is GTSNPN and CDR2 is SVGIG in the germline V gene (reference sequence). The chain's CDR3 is CAWSPHPGKGPYEQYF. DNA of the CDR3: TGTGCCTGGAGCCCTCACCCCGGGAAGGGACCCTACGAGCAGTACTTC.

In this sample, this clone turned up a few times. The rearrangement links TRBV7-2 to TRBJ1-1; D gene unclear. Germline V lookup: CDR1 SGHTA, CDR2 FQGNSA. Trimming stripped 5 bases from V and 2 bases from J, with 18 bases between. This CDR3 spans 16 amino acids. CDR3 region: CASSLETGRGNTEAFF. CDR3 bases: TGTGCCAGCAGCCTGGAGACCGGAAGAGGTAACACTGAAGCTTTCTTT.

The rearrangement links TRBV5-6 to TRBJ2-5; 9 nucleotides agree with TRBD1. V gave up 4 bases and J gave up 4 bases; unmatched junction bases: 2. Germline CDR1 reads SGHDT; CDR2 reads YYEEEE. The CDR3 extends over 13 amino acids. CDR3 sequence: CASSVDRGETQYF. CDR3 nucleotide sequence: TGTGCCAGCAGCGTGGACAGGGGAGAGACCCAGTACTTC.

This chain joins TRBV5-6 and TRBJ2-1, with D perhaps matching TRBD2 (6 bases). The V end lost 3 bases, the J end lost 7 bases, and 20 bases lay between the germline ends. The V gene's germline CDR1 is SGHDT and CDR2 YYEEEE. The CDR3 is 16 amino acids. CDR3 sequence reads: CASSSYTSQTWNEQFF. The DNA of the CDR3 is TGTGCCAGCAGCTCCTACACTAGCCAAACCTGGAATGAGCAGTTCTTC.

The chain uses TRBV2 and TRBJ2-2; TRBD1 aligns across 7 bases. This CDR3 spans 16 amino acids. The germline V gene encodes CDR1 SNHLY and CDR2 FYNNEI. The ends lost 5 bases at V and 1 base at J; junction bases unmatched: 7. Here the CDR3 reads CASSRQGGVNTGELFF. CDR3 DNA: TGTGCCAGCAGTCGACAGGGCGGAGTGAACACCGGGGAGCTGTTTTTT.

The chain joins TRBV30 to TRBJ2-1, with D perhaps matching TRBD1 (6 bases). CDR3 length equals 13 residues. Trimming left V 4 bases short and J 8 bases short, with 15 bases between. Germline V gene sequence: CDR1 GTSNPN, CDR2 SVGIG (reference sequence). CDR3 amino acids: CAWNPTGQDEQFF. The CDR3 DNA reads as TGTGCCTGGAATCCCACAGGGCAGGATGAGCAGTTCTTC.

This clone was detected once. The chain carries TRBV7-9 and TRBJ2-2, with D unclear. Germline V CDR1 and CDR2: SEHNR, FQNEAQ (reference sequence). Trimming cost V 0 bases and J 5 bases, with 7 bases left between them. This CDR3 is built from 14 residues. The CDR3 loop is CASSLAVGTGELFF. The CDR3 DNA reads TGTGCCAGCAGCTTAGCCGTGGGAACCGGGGAGCTGTTTTTT.

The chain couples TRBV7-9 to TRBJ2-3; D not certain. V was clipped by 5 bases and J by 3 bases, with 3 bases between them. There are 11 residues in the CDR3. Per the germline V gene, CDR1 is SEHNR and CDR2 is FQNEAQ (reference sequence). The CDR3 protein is CASSPTDTQYF. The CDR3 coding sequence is TGTGCCAGCAGCCCAACAGATACGCAGTATTTT.

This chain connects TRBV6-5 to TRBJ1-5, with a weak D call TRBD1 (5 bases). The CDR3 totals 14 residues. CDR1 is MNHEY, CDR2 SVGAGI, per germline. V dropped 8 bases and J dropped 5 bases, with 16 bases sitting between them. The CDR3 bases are TGTGCCAGCCGACGGGGGGACGGATATCAGCCCCAGCATTTT. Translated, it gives CASRRGDGYQPQHF.

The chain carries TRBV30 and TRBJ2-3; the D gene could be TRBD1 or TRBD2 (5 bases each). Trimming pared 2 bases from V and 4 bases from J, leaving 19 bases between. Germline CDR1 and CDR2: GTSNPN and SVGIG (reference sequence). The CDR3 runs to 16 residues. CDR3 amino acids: CAWSIPYGGAADTQYF. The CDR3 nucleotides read TGTGCCTGGAGTATTCCTTATGGGGGAGCCGCAGATACGCAGTATTTT. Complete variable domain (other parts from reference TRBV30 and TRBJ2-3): SQTIHQWPATLVQPVGSPLSLECTVEGTSNPNLYWYRQAAGRGLQLLFYSVGIGQISSEVPQNLSASRPQDRQFILSSKKLLLSDSGFYLCAWSIPYGGAADTQYFGPGTRLTVL.